The clone carrying this TCR beta chain has a count of ten or more. Its antigen is as yet unknown. This sample is drawn from a study of T cells in Graves' hyperthyroidism and ophthalmopathy. V was cut by 1 base and J by 10 bases, with 5 bases left in between. Germline values: CDR1 LNHNV, CDR2 YYDKDF (reference sequence). CDR3 length equals 12 residues. Orbital computed tomography and thyroid ultrasound, together with serum TRAb and thyroxine and clinical symptoms, were used for diagnoses. Amplified TCR beta CDR3 regions came from RNA transcripts. The TCR CDR3 was amplified in a first-round RT-PCR using the HTBI primer set. TCRdb processed the multiplex PCR reads anew with MiXCR; each CDR3 protein has one entry. The top ten hold under 20% of the sample, which has 550,000 to 700,000 distinct CDR3 sequences, about half seen once. Study-wide results and caveats: The model foresaw ophthalmopathy a median approximately 6.1 months prior to onset.

The chain combines TRBV15 with TRBJ1-6, with D uncertain. Material for sequencing was peripheral blood or thyroid tissue (not recorded which). The clonotype originates from an adult woman with Graves' disease, either hyperthyroidism or ophthalmopathy (not recorded which). CDR3 nucleotide sequence: TGTGCCACCAGCAGAGCGGGATCACCCCTCCACTTT. Translation gives CATSRAGSPLHF.